These 26 T cell receptor beta chains were all obtained from the same sample, sequenced in a study of response to subunit inactivated influenza vaccine. TCRdb reprocessed the RT-PCR reads with MiXCR, giving one entry per CDR3 protein. The sample holds 500,000 to 650,000 distinct CDR3 sequences, 6.5% to 8% seen once. Here the sequenced sample was PBMCs from blood, taken roughly 24 months after vaccination. These receptors came from a man aged 45 to 70 who received an inactivated influenza vaccine.

The chain combines TRBV7-8 with TRBJ2-3, with 9 bases matching TRBD2. The ends lost 2 bases at V and 4 bases at J; junction bases unmatched: 4. Germline CDR1 and CDR2: SGHVS and FQNEAQ. This CDR3 region has 15 residues. The CDR3 protein is CASSLLAGSADTQYF. Written as DNA, the CDR3 is TGTGCCAGCAGCTTACTAGCGGGAAGCGCAGATACGCAGTATTTT.

Only a few counts were recorded for this clonotype. The chain is built from TRBV10-3 and TRBJ2-3, with D perhaps matching TRBD2 (5 bases). This CDR3 comprises 15 residues. Germline V gene lookup returns CDR1 ENHRY and CDR2 SYGVKD. The ends were cut back, 0 bases at V and 5 bases at J, with 12 bases in the middle. DNA of the CDR3: TGTGCCATCAGTGAGTCGCCACTAGGAGTAGATACGCAGTATTTT. It yields the protein CAISESPLGVDTQYF.

This clonotype was detected many times. The chain uses TRBV10-3 and TRBJ2-2; 7 positions match TRBD2. Germline-derived CDR1 and CDR2 are ENHRY and SYGVKD. V was pared by 6 bases and J by 4 bases, with 2 bases of the junction left unmatched. The CDR3 extends over 13 amino acids. The CDR3 is CAIRGGSTGELFF. CDR3 nucleotides: TGTGCCATCAGGGGCGGGAGCACCGGGGAGCTGTTTTTT.

In its sample, this clonotype was seen a few times. The CDR3 protein is CASSYAPGLAGTGELFF. The DNA for the CDR3 is TGTGCCAGCAGTTACGCTCCCGGACTAGCGGGCACCGGGGAGCTGTTTTTT. The rearrangement links TRBV6-2 or TRBV6-3 to TRBJ2-2; 11 nucleotides align to TRBD2. CDR1 is MNHEY, CDR2 SVGEGT, per germline. The CDR3 length is 17 residues. Germline trimming cut 2 bases from V and 4 bases from J; bases unmatched to any gene: 6.

In its sample, this clonotype was seen a few times. V is TRBV3-1 and J is TRBJ1-1, with D uncertain. Germline loops: CDR1 LGHDT, CDR2 YNNKEL (reference sequence). CDR3 length equals 14 residues. Deletions cut 3 bases from V and 1 base from J, with 9 bases between. The CDR3 loop is CASSHGVRNTEAFF. Here the CDR3 DNA reads TGTGCCAGCAGCCACGGCGTGAGGAACACTGAAGCTTTCTTT.

This clonotype was found a few times. V gene TRBV28 combines with J gene TRBJ1-1; D is unresolved. The V end lost 6 bases, the J end lost 4 bases, and 12 bases lay between the germline ends. The CDR3 has 13 amino acids. Per germline, CDR1 MDHEN and CDR2 SYDVKM. The CDR3 nucleotides read TGTGCCAGCAGCCAGCCAGTCGGCACTGAAGCTTTCTTT. It encodes CASSQPVGTEAFF.

J is TRBJ2-7 and V is TRBV30, with D perhaps matching TRBD1 (6 bases). The CDR3 is made up of 15 amino acids. V lost 0 bases to trimming and J lost 2 bases, with 14 bases between them. Germline V gives CDR1 GTSNPN, CDR2 SVGIG (reference sequence). CDR3 residues: CAWSVSEGVTYEQYF. The CDR3 region has the DNA TGTGCCTGGAGTGTATCCGAGGGGGTCACCTACGAGCAGTACTTC.

This clonotype has a handful of counts. The chain recombines TRBV20-1 with TRBJ2-3, with 11 bases aligning to TRBD2. V trimming: 1 base; J trimming: 5 bases; junction bases outside the gene matches: 5. CDR1 is DFQATT, CDR2 SNEGSKA, per germline (reference sequence). The CDR3 loop spans 15 amino acids. The chain's CDR3 is CSARGRLAGKDTQYF. The CDR3 coding sequence is TGCAGTGCTAGAGGAAGACTAGCGGGGAAAGATACGCAGTATTTT.

This clonotype showed up just a few times. The rearrangement links TRBV4-2 to TRBJ1-5, with D unresolved. The CDR3 is 15 amino acids. CDR1 LGHNA and CDR2 YNFKEQ come from the germline V gene. Between the trimmed V and J ends, which lost 0 bases and 7 bases, there was a span of 13 bases. Here the CDR3 DNA reads TGTGCCAGCAGCCAAGACGTCGGAGGGCTCCAGCCCCAGCATTTT. Protein sequence: CASSQDVGGLQPQHF.

This clonotype was picked up many times. The chain employs TRBV12-3 or TRBV12-4 and TRBJ2-7, with a possible D match to TRBD1 (5 bases). The V gene lost 5 bases and the J gene lost 6 bases, with 17 bases spanning the gap. The length of the CDR3 is 14 residues. The CDR3, as DNA: TGTGCCAGCAGTGACAGACAGTTAATTTTCGAGCAGTACTTC. Translating it yields CASSDRQLIFEQYF.

This clonotype appeared a few times. The chain links TRBV9 to TRBJ2-3; D may be TRBD1 (6 bases). Trimming cost V 0 bases and J 2 bases, with 16 bases left between them. Looked up from germline, CDR1 is SGDLS and CDR2 is YYNGEE. The CDR3 totals 17 residues. CDR3 loop: CASSVGAGTSNTDTQYF. For the CDR3, the DNA is TGTGCCAGCAGCGTAGGTGCAGGGACATCGAACACAGATACGCAGTATTTT.

The rearrangement joins TRBV20-1 to TRBJ1-1; a possible D gene is TRBD1 (6 bases). The CDR3 loop spans 13 amino acids. Deletions cut 3 bases from V and 4 bases from J, with 12 bases between. CDR1 is DFQATT, CDR2 SNEGSKA, per germline (reference sequence). Here the CDR3 reads CSASRGGGTEAFF. CDR3 DNA: TGCAGTGCTAGTAGGGGGGGCGGCACTGAAGCTTTCTTT.

This clonotype was seen at least ten times. This chain links TRBV7-9 with TRBJ2-1; TRBD2 is a possible D gene (6 bases). The CDR3 length is 14 residues. V lost 1 base and J lost 7, with 11 bases in between. The germline gives CDR1 SEHNR, CDR2 FQNEAQ (reference sequence). CDR3 sequence reads: CASSLGGVRNEQFF. The CDR3 DNA reads as TGTGCCAGCAGCTTAGGCGGGGTGAGGAATGAGCAGTTCTTC.

This clonotype was seen more than once but under ten times. This sequence joins TRBV6-2 or TRBV6-3 and TRBJ1-2; 10 nucleotides agree with TRBD1. Germline lookup yields CDR1 MNHEY and CDR2 SVGEGT. The V gene end was trimmed by 5 bases and the J gene end by 4 bases; junction bases not matched to a gene: 25. The CDR3 runs to 21 residues. CDR3 residues: CASSLPGQGRQFRVSIYGYTF. CDR3 nucleotide sequence: TGTGCCAGCAGTCTTCCGGGACAGGGGAGACAATTTCGGGTGTCTATCTATGGCTACACCTTC.

This clonotype appeared many times. The chain uses TRBV29-1 and TRBJ1-5, with a possible D match to TRBD1 (6 bases). V lost 4 bases to trimming and J lost 4 bases, with 8 bases between them. This CDR3 contains 12 residues. CDR1 and CDR2 from the germline V gene are SQVTM and ANQGSEA. CDR3 in amino acids: CSVGDKNQPQHF. The CDR3 DNA follows: TGCAGCGTTGGGGACAAGAATCAGCCCCAGCATTTT.

This sequence joins TRBV9 and TRBJ1-2, with unresolved D. Germline V gene data show CDR1 as SGDLS and CDR2 as YYNGEE. V dropped 0 bases and J dropped 6 bases, with 12 bases sitting between them. The CDR3 sequence is 14 residues long. CDR3 sequence (DNA): TGTGCCAGCAGCGTAGGTCGGAGTCGGGATGGCTACACCTTC. Amino acids: CASSVGRSRDGYTF.

This clonotype has just a few counts. The CDR3 DNA is TGCAGTGCTAGGGGCGGGGACGAGCAGTACTTC. As protein: CSARGGDEQYF. The chain uses TRBV20-1 and TRBJ2-7; TRBD2 is a possible D gene (6 bases). CDR1 and CDR2 (germline): DFQATT, SNEGSKA (reference sequence). V lost 3 bases, J lost 5 bases, and 8 bases lay in between. The CDR3 extends over 11 amino acids.

This clonotype was picked up many times. This chain joins TRBV12-3 or TRBV12-4 and TRBJ2-7; D might be TRBD1 (6 bases). The CDR3 spans 14 residues. The germline V and J ends were trimmed by 3 bases and 0 bases, with 9 bases remaining between them. Written as DNA, the CDR3 is TGTGCCAGCAGTTTGGACAGCCACTCCTACGAGCAGTACTTC. Its protein is CASSLDSHSYEQYF.

The chain couples TRBV9 to TRBJ2-1; D assignment may be TRBD1 or TRBD2 (6 bases each). Trimming took off 0 bases at V and 8 bases at J, with 15 bases between the two ends. This CDR3 spans 15 amino acids. Per germline, CDR1 SGDLS and CDR2 YYNGEE. The CDR3 region has the DNA TGTGCCAGCAGCGTAGTAGGGGGGCAGATGGATGAGCAGTTCTTC. Residues: CASSVVGGQMDEQFF.

The genes are TRBV7-7 and TRBJ2-7; TRBD1 matches 8 bases. Germline CDR1 SSHAT, CDR2 FNYEAQ (reference sequence). The CDR3 runs to 13 residues. After removal of 4 bases from V and 7 bases from J, the junction contained 6 bases not matched to a gene. This chain's CDR3 is CASSSHDRGEQYF. The CDR3 nucleotides are TGTGCCAGCAGCTCCCACGACAGGGGAGAGCAGTACTTC. Using reference TRBV7-7 and TRBJ2-7 for the parts outside the CDR3, the full variable domain is GAGVSQSPRYKVTKRGQDVTLRCDPISSHATLYWYQQALGQGPEFLTYFNYEAQPDKSGLPSDRFSAERPEGSISTLTIQRTEQRDSAMYRCASSSHDRGEQYFGPGTRLTVT.

There are a few counts of this clonotype. The J gene is TRBJ1-2, the V gene TRBV9; D perhaps matches TRBD1 (6 bases). V was cut by 0 bases and J by 2 bases, with 17 bases left in between. This CDR3 contains 17 residues. Germline loops: CDR1 SGDLS, CDR2 YYNGEE. DNA of the CDR3: TGTGCCAGCAGCGTAGCTCCGTCTCACAGGGCCAACTATGGCTACACCTTC. It yields the protein CASSVAPSHRANYGYTF.

V gene TRBV5-1 combines with J gene TRBJ2-7; the D gene is possibly TRBD2 (6 bases). This CDR3 has 16 residues. Germline-derived CDR1 and CDR2 are SGHRS and YFSETQ. Deletions cut 0 bases from V and 1 base from J, with 14 bases between. The CDR3, as DNA: TGCGCCAGCAGCTTGGCGACTGGCGGGGATTCCTACGAGCAGTACTTC. It codes for CASSLATGGDSYEQYF.

The table lists this clonotype with a few counts. The rearrangement links TRBV10-3 to TRBJ1-6; D gene ambiguous. Germline lookup yields CDR1 ENHRY and CDR2 SYGVKD. This CDR3 region has 16 residues. Trimming left V 3 bases short and J 9 bases short, with 18 bases between. The CDR3 reads CAISDSRTHGSSPLHF. As DNA, the CDR3 is TGTGCCATCAGTGATTCTCGGACCCACGGTAGTTCACCCCTCCACTTT.

This clonotype was counted at least ten times. The V and J genes are TRBV5-1 and TRBJ1-2; D is perhaps TRBD1 (5 bases). The CDR3 length is 14 residues. The V gene's germline CDR1 is SGHRS and CDR2 YFSETQ. Trimming stripped 4 bases from V and 4 bases from J, with 14 bases between. CDR3 coding DNA: TGCGCCAGCAGCGGAGACAGCCCCTTCTATGGCTACACCTTC. Protein: CASSGDSPFYGYTF. The full variable domain, completed using reference TRBV5-1 and TRBJ1-2, is KAGVTQTPRYLIKTRGQQVTLSCSPISGHRSVSWYQQTPGQGLQFLFEYFSETQRNKGNFPGRFSGRQFSNSRSEMNVSTLELGDSALYLCASSGDSPFYGYTFGSGTRLTVV.

This clonotype was counted at least ten times. V and J are TRBV7-2 and TRBJ2-2; D tentatively reads TRBD1 or TRBD2 (5 bases each). Trimming stripped 3 bases from V and 1 base from J, with 6 bases between. The germline V gene encodes CDR1 SGHTA and CDR2 FQGNSA. This CDR3 contains 14 residues. CDR3 in DNA: TGTGCCAGCAGCTTTGGGGGGAACACCGGGGAGCTGTTTTTT. Its translation is CASSFGGNTGELFF.

The chain carries TRBV5-1 and TRBJ2-2; D not certain. Germline CDR1 is SGHRS and CDR2 is YFSETQ. This CDR3 has 14 amino acids. The ends were cut back, 4 bases at V and 4 bases at J, with 11 bases in the middle. The CDR3 DNA reads as TGCGCCAGCAGCCGCGACACCGCCACCGGGGAGCTGTTTTTT. Amino acids: CASSRDTATGELFF.